Given below is one TCR beta chain in context. Its antigen specificity is not known. Base qualities are not at hand, and no much larger clone is one base apart. The data were obtained in a study of cytomegalovirus exposure and HLA in healthy donors (dated 2017 in TCRdb). For context, the study as a whole: According to an earlier analysis of 587 of the donors, roughly 180 million T cells yielded 95 million to 140 million unique TCR beta sequences and less than 300 Gb of sequence data. About 320 gigabases of sequencing data and approximately 93 million unique TCR sequences were included in an early release covering roughly 600 HLA-typed donors. Of the roughly 400 genotyped donors, around 81% fell in the genetic ancestry cluster associated with self-reported Caucasian donors. The study was designed to test whether signatures of past pathogen exposure could be identified by cataloging public T cell receptors. The study profiled the T cell repertoires of hundreds of subjects by immunosequencing and related them to cytomegalovirus serostatus. Along with the approximately 600-subject first cohort, a separate validation cohort of over a hundred different subjects was used. To predict cytomegalovirus infection status, the study combined high-throughput TCR immunosequencing, statistical association of individual TCRs with disease status, and machine learning. A later analysis re-examined previously published TCR beta repertoires from roughly 720 donors and added high-resolution HLA genotyping to investigate patterns of TCR occurrence. The later analysis used no new phenotypic data to find candidate immune exposures, relying instead on TCR beta sequences and their occurrence across donors. An earlier analysis of several hundred of the donors used high-throughput TCR beta sequencing to judge whether each TCR beta V gene segment behaved as functional or pseudogenic. Donor age, sex, ethnicity and CMV serostatus were collected together with the repertoire data. In a later genetic analysis, genome-wide SNP genotypes for 398 of the 666 donors were used, and that subset was treated as a discovery cohort. Every repertoire in the discovery cohort had been generated on one and the same sequencing platform. HLA typing included class I and class II loci at four-digit resolution. The number of typed donors differed by locus: roughly 629-630 for A, B, C, DRB1 and DQB1; 500 to 550 for DQA1; some 590 for DPA1; and 450 to 480 for DPB1. Roughly 5 DR-DQ haplotypes were handled as single units for association and clustering, since linkage in the cohort was strong. Across roughly 420 genotyped donors of the cohort, an average of about 220,000 unique TCR beta nucleotide sequences per donor were sequenced, and roughly a sixth of those sequences were non-productive. Findings and caveats that apply to the study as a whole: The only immune exposure information available for the cohort was CMV serostatus. In vitro tests confirmed that three of the cytomegalovirus-associated TCR beta chains recognize cytomegalovirus antigens. In a later analysis, HLA-associated TCR beta chains were found to be more clonally expanded and to have lower generation probabilities than equally common non-associated chains. When HLA alleles, especially DR and DQ, strongly co-occurred, attributing TCR associations to individual alleles was difficult. Because HLA typing was unavailable for some donors at each locus, only the typed subset was used in association tests. Specific HLA alleles were associated with roughly 17,000 TCR beta sequences at a false discovery rate of 0.05 in a later analysis. The authors suggested that the approach could potentially be generalized to other disease states and immunological phenotypes. According to a later genetic analysis, donors in an Asian-associated ancestry cluster had fewer N-insertions in productive TCRs than the approximately 610-donor mean. Correlated functional status among segregating V segments might be attributable to linkage disequilibrium, but an unknown experimental factor could not be ruled out. Most CMV-associated TCR beta chains appeared to be HLA-restricted in a later analysis, and the HLA associations seemed to be driven largely by CMV exposure. The study listed around 160 TCR beta chains as associated with cytomegalovirus. In both the original and validation cohorts, the classifier was reported to diagnose cytomegalovirus status with high specificity and sensitivity. A cluster of highly shared sequence variants was judged likely to represent a technical artifact of the sequencing pipeline. Some IMGT-functional V segments, including TRBV6-2 and TRBV6-3, could not be distinguished by the 87-base-pair reads and were therefore excluded. The presence/absence analyses assumed that sequencing depth was roughly uniform across donors, and that assumption may not be true. Several of the top co-occurrence clusters appeared to be linked to parvovirus B19, influenza, CMV and Epstein-Barr virus, according to a later analysis. A further reported finding was that TCR beta sequences accurately predicted the HLA-A and HLA-B alleles for most subjects in the first cohort. Because counts were too low, some 17 rarely observed V segments, including chromosome 9 orphons, were excluded from the earlier analysis of several hundred of the donors. An association between a missense DCLRE1C variant and V-gene and J-gene trimming of TCR beta chains was found in a later genetic analysis and replicated in an independent cohort. The cohort was sequenced for TCR beta chains only, and without alpha or paired-chain data the features that could be detected were limited. In a later analysis, the rate of TCR association differed among HLA loci, with DRB1 alleles having the most associated TCRs and HLA-C alleles having the fewest. While some public TCRs were present in many individuals, most TCR sequences turned up only very rarely across donors. Broadly in line with IMGT annotations, most TCR beta V segments showed up in productive rearrangements about 87% or about 30% of the time in an earlier analysis of 587 of the donors.

The method was the immunoSEQ multiplex PCR assay. For the multiplex PCR, a mixture combining 60 forward primers for TCR Vbeta segments and 13 reverse primers for TCR Jbeta segments was used. The CDR3 region of rearranged TCR beta genes was amplified from genomic DNA by a multiplex PCR assay. On the Illumina HiSeq System, the amplified TCR beta libraries were sequenced as 87-base-pair reads. From the authors' description of their analysis: A later analysis tallied 75 million to 95 million unique TCR beta chains across the 700 or so repertoires, and 10 million to 11 million of those chains were shared by two or more donors. To remove PCR and sequencing errors, raw reads were error-corrected and collapsed into unique sequences using a nearest-neighbor algorithm that merged closely related sequences. To assign V, D and J gene segments, CDR3 sequences were aligned to IMGT reference sequences. For a sequence to be retained, at least a six-nucleotide match to both a V gene segment and a J gene segment was required. A rearrangement was called productive if the CDR3 had no stop codons and remained in frame with V and J, and every other rearrangement was called non-productive. Following IMGT convention, CDR3 was defined as the stretch from the second conserved V-encoded cysteine up to the conserved J-encoded phenylalanine. Sequences without an unambiguous match to a single V gene segment were excluded from the earlier analysis of several hundred of the donors. An earlier analysis of some 610 of the donors called V segments functional above 56.7% productive rearrangements and segregating when the between-donor standard deviation exceeded 5%. To diagnose cytomegalovirus status from the catalog of TCR beta chain sequences, a statistical classification framework was built. A later analysis assigned V and J genes by comparing TCR nucleotide sequences with IMGT/GENE-DB human TR gene sequences. The TCRdist pipeline was used in a later analysis to assign CDR3 sequences and most-parsimonious VDJ recombination scenarios. In a later analysis, each TCR beta chain was defined by its CDR3 amino acid sequence together with its V-gene family, and reads without a unique V-gene family were excluded. In a later analysis, 500 to 700 highly shared, low-generation-probability nucleotide sequences were removed to address suspected cross-contamination and a sequencing artifact. In a later analysis, a clonal expansion index for each public chain was calculated from normalized within-repertoire ranks of inferred template counts. Generation probabilities in a later analysis came from a VDJ recombination model fitted to out-of-frame rearrangements, and those results were checked against IGoR. Hypergeometric tests were used in a later analysis to score TCR-TCR, TCR-HLA and TCR-CMV co-occurrence, with a repertoire-size bias correction applied to the TCR pairs. A later analysis estimated false discovery rates by permuting HLA or CMV assignments 20 times. In a later analysis, co-occurring TCRs were grouped with DBSCAN, and TCRdist sequence similarity was added when clustering was performed within HLA-allele-positive subsets. For co-occurrence clustering, repertoires with fewer than 30,000 or more than 120,000 public chains were excluded, along with five repertoires with anomalous nucleotide sharing. The source is immuneACCESS, and TCRdb retained only in-frame sequences with V and J called. Part of the clones is not carried over; for the studies checked, unresolved V genes explain less than half of this, and the remainder is unexplained. V and J calls and clone size are copied from that table; D and trimming were computed from the DNA. This sample has approximately 150,000 clones in its table, and about 64% of those were observed once. About 3% of the sample lies in the top ten.

The cohort was made up of roughly 670 healthy bone marrow donors. At the time of sampling, all cohort members were nominally healthy, though unrecorded immune exposures were likely present. The donor tested CMV seropositive, placing the donor among the 250 to 350 seropositive members of the cohort. A peripheral blood sample was collected from each donor, and TCR beta sequencing was performed on peripheral blood mononuclear cells. Genomic DNA was extracted from the blood cell samples with the Qiagen DNeasy Blood Extraction Kit. Measured from the cysteine to the phenylalanine, the CDR3 is 16 residues long. Here the CDR3 DNA is all that survives: 48 bases in frame from base 1. The germline V gene gives CDR1 as SGHRS and CDR2 as YFSETQ. V has 4 bases trimmed and J has 7 bases trimmed; junction bases matching no gene number 16.

The rearrangement joined TRBV5-1 to TRBJ2-7, with 8 bases in between that match TRBD1. The TCR sequence derives from a woman aged 25 to 39 in good health and CMV-seropositive. Sequencing input: PBMCs. The DNA sequence is TGCGCCAGCAGCCCAGCATCGGACAGGGTGTTCAGGGAGCAGTACTTC. The encoded protein is CASSPASDRVFREQYF.